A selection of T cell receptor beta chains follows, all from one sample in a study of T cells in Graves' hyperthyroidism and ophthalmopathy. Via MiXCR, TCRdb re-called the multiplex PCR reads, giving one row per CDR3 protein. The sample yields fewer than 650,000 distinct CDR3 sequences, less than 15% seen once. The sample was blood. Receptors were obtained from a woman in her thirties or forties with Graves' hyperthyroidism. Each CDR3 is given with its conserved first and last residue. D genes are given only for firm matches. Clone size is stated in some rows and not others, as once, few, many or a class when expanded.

DNA: TGCAGTGCAGAACGACCGGGACTATCAAACGAGCAGTACTTC; CDR3: CSAERPGLSNEQYF; V: TRBV20-1; D: TRBD2; size: -; J: TRBJ2-7
DNA: TGTGCCAGCTCACCACGAGAAGCCGAGCAGTACTTC; CDR3: CASSPREAEQYF; V: TRBV18; D: -; size: many; J: TRBJ2-7
DNA: TGCGCCAGCGGAGAGAACACCGGGGAGCTGTTTTTT; CDR3: CASGENTGELFF; V: TRBV5-1; D: -; size: -; J: TRBJ2-2
DNA: TGCAGTGCTAGAGATTCGATGCGGGAGGGCCCTTACAATGAGCAGTTCTTC; CDR3: CSARDSMREGPYNEQFF; V: TRBV20-1; D: TRBD2; size: many; J: TRBJ2-1
DNA: TGTGCCACCACAGCCGGACAACTTTACAATGAGCAGTTCTTC; CDR3: CATTAGQLYNEQFF; V: TRBV10-3; D: -; size: -; J: TRBJ2-1
DNA: TGTGCCAGCAGCTCCCGCCTTATCGGGGAGCTGTTTTTT; CDR3: CASSSRLIGELFF; V: TRBV13; D: -; size: -; J: TRBJ2-2
DNA: TGCGCCAGCAGCTCGCAACAACTAGCGGGAGGGCCTGTTGAGCAGTTCTTC; CDR3: CASSSQQLAGGPVEQFF; V: TRBV5-1; D: TRBD2; size: many; J: TRBJ2-1
DNA: TGCAGTGCTAGTTCTAGGGGACTAGCGGGAGTAAAAGATACGCAGTATTTT; CDR3: CSASSRGLAGVKDTQYF; V: TRBV20-1; D: TRBD2; size: many; J: TRBJ2-3
DNA: TGTGCCAGCGGGCGGGAGCGAGAAGGGTACTCCTACGAGCAGTACTTC; CDR3: CASGREREGYSYEQYF; V: TRBV2; D: TRBD2; size: many; J: TRBJ2-7
DNA: TGTGCCAGCAGAACCCTAGCTACTGAGCAGTTCTTC; CDR3: CASRTLATEQFF; V: TRBV27; D: -; size: many; J: TRBJ2-1
DNA: TGTGCCAGCAGTGAATCTAGCGGAGGAGGGTTGTACAATGAGCAGTTCTTC; CDR3: CASSESSGGGLYNEQFF; V: TRBV6-1; D: TRBD2; size: -; J: TRBJ2-1
DNA: TGTGCCAGCAGCCTGGGACTAGCGCACACAGATACGCAGTATTTT; CDR3: CASSLGLAHTDTQYF; V: TRBV3-1; D: TRBD2; size: many; J: TRBJ2-3
DNA: TGTGCCAGCAATCGGGACAGGAACCAAGAGACCCAGTACTTC; CDR3: CASNRDRNQETQYF; V: TRBV2; D: TRBD1; size: many; J: TRBJ2-5
DNA: TGTGCCAGCTCACCAAGGTTCAGGAAGGGGGAAACCTACGAGCAGTACTTC; CDR3: CASSPRFRKGETYEQYF; V: TRBV28; D: -; size: -; J: TRBJ2-7
DNA: TGCAGCGTTGAAGGCGGGACAGGGGTAAAGACCCAGTACTTC; CDR3: CSVEGGTGVKTQYF; V: TRBV29-1; D: TRBD1; size: many; J: TRBJ2-5
DNA: TGTGCCAGCAGTTACATGGATGGGGGGAACACTGAAGCTTTCTTT; CDR3: CASSYMDGGNTEAFF; V: TRBV6-6; D: -; size: many; J: TRBJ1-1
DNA: TGCGCCAGCAGCTCGGACAGGGGCACAGATACGCAGTATTTT; CDR3: CASSSDRGTDTQYF; V: TRBV5-1; D: TRBD1; size: many; J: TRBJ2-3
DNA: TGCGCCAGCAGCAACCCCGGGACACGCTCCTACAATGAGCAGTTCTTC; CDR3: CASSNPGTRSYNEQFF; V: TRBV4-1; D: -; size: many; J: TRBJ2-1